The present T cell receptor (beta chain) was sequenced within a study of PD-L1 blockade in urothelial cancer. Study background: Atezolizumab at 1,200 mg intravenously every 3 weeks was started by patients around 2014. Tumor samples had a median of about 1,500 T cells. General study points: Each patient had one FFPE tumor sample, not collected immediately before treatment. Durable-benefit cases had more tumor-infiltrating T lymphocytes.

Here immunoSEQ multiplex PCR was the method, and the copy in TCRdb shows in-frame clones only, minus some. The repertoire consists of about 35,000 clones, with roughly 38% occurring once and the leading ten covering around 9.3%. This clone showed up just a few times. Its target is unknown. V was trimmed by 5 bases and J by 0 bases, leaving 10 bases between them. The CDR3 is 15 residues long. Germline V lookup: CDR1 MNHGY, CDR2 SAAAGT. This chain joins TRBV6-8 and TRBJ1-4; TRBD1 is a possible D gene (5 bases). This receptor was obtained from a man aged 55-75 years with urothelial cancer. This specimen was tumor tissue, taken before atezolizumab (anti-PD-L1) treatment. The CDR3: CASSEGHATNEKLFF. The CDR3 nucleotides are TGTGCCAGCAGTGAGGGGCACGCAACTAATGAAAAACTGTTTTTT.